This T cell receptor beta chain appears in the sequencing data of a study of cytomegalovirus exposure and HLA in healthy donors. CDR3 length: 14 amino acids. Trimming removed 1 base from V and 0 bases from J, with 6 bases in between. The V gene's germline CDR1 is SGHVS and CDR2 FNYEAQ. This clone was recorded a few times. Amplification used 60 Vbeta primers and 13 Jbeta primers. Data came from immunoSEQ multiplex PCR; TCRdb stores just in-frame clones and leaves some out. Here the sample spans more than 65,000 clones, roughly 68% being singletons. V and J are TRBV7-6 and TRBJ1-1; D is unclear. Sequencing was performed on PBMCs. The clonotype originates from an older woman in good health and CMV-seropositive. CDR3 sequence: CASSLGGMNTEAFF. CDR3 nucleotide sequence: TGTGCCAGCAGCTTAGGCGGGATGAACACTGAAGCTTTCTTT.